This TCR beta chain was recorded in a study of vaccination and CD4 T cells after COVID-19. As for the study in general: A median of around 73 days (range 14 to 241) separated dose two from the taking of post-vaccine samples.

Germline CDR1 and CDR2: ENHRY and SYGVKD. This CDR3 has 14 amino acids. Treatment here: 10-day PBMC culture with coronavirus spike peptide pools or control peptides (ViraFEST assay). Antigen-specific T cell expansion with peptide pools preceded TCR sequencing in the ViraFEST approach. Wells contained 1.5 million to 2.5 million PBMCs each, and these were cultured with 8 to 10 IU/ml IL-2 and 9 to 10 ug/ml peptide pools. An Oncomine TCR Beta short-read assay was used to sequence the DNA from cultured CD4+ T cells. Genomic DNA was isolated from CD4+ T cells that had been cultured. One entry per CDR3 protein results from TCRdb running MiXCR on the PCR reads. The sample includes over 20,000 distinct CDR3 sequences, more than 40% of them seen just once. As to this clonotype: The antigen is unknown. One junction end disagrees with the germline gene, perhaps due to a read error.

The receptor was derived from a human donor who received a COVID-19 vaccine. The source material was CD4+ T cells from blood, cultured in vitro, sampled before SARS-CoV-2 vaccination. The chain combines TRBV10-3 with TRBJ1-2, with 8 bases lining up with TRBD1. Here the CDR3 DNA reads TGTGCCATCAGTGATCCTCAGGGGGCCCATACGAAGTTCTTC. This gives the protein CAISDPQGAHTKFF.